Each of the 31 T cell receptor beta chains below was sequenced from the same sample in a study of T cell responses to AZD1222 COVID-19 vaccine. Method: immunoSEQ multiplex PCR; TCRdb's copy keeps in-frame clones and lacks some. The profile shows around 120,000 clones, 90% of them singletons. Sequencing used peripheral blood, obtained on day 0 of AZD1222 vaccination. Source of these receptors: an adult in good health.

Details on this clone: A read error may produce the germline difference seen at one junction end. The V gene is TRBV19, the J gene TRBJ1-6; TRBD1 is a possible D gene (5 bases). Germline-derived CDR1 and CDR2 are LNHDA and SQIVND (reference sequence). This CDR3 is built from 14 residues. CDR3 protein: CASSKGIYNSPLYF. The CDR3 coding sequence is TGTGCCAGTAGTAAGGGGATCTATAATTCACCCCTCTACTTT. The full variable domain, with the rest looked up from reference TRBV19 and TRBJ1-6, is DGGITQSPKYLFRKEGQNVTLSCEQNLNHDAMYWYRQDPGQGLRLIYYSQIVNDFQKGDIAEGYSVSREKKESFPLTVTSAQKNPTAFYLCASSKGIYNSPLYFGNGTRLTVT.

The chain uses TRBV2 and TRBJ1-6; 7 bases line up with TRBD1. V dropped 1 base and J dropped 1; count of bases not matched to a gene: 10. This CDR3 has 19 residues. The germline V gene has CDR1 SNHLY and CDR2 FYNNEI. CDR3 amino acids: CASSEGVTGAFSYNSPLHF. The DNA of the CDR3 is TGTGCCAGCAGTGAAGGGGTTACAGGGGCCTTTTCCTATAATTCACCCCTCCACTTT.

The chain's CDR3 is CASRGGNNEQFF. CDR3 in DNA: TGTGCCAGCAGGGGAGGGAACAATGAGCAGTTCTTC. The rearrangement joins TRBV2 to TRBJ2-1, with 7 bases that match TRBD2. There are 12 residues in the CDR3. Unmatched junction bases numbered 1, after V lost 6 bases and J lost 5 bases. Germline lookup yields CDR1 SNHLY and CDR2 FYNNEI.

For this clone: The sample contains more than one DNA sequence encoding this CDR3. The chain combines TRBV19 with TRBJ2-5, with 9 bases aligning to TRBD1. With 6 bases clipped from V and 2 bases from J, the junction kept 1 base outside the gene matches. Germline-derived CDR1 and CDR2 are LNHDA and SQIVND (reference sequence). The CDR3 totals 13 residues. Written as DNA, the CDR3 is TGTGCCAGTAGCGGGACAGGGCAAGAGACCCAGTACTTC. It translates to CASSGTGQETQYF.

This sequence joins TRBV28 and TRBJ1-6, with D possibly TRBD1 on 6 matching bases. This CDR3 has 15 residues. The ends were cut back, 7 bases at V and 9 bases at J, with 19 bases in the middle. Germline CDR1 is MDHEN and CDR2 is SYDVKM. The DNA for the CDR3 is TGTGCCAGCACCCCGGACAGTTCTTGGGGTTCACCCCTCCACTTT. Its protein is CASTPDSSWGSPLHF.

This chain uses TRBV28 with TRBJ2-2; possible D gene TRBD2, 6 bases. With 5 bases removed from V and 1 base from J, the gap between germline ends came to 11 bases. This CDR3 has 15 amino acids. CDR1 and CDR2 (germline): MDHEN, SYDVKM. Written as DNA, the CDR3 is TGTGCCAGCAGTATTGGGGGGAGGAACACCGGGGAGCTGTTTTTT. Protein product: CASSIGGRNTGELFF.

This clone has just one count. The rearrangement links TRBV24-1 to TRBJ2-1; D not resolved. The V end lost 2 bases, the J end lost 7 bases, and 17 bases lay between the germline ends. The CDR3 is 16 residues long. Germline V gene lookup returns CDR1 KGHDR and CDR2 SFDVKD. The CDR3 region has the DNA TGTGCCACCAGTGATTCACTATTGATGAGGAGTAATGAGCAGTTCTTC. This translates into CATSDSLLMRSNEQFF.

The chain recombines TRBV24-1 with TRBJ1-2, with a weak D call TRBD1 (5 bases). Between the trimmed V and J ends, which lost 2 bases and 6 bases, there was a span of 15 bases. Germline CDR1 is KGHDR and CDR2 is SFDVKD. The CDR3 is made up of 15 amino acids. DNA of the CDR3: TGTGCCACCAGTGATTCTTCAAGGGACGCCGATGGCTACACCTTC. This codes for CATSDSSRDADGYTF.

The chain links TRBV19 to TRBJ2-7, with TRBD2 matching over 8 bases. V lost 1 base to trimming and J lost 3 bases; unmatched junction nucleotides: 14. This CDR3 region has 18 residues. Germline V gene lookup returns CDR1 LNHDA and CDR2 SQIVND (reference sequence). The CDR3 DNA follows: TGTGCCAGTAGTATAGGGCTAGCGGGCGGCTCGCTTTTCTACGAGCAGTACTTC. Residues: CASSIGLAGGSLFYEQYF.

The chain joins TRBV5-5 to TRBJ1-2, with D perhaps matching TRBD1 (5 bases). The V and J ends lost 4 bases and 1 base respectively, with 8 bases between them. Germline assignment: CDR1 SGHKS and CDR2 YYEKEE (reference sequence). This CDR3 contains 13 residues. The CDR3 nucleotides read TGTGCCAGCAGCCAGGGCGTTAACTATGGCTACACCTTC. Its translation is CASSQGVNYGYTF.

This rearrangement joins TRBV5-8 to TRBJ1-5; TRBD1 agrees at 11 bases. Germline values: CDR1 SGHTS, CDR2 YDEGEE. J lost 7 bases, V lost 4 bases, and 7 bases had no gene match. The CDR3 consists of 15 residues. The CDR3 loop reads CASSTDRGPRQPQHF. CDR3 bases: TGTGCCAGCAGCACGGACAGGGGGCCGAGGCAGCCCCAGCATTTT.

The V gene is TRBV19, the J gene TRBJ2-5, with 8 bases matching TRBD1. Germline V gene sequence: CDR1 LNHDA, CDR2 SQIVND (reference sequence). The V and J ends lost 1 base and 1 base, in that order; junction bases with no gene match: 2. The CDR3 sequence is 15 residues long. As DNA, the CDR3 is TGTGCCAGTAGTATAGTCGGGACAGGCCAAGAGACCCAGTACTTC. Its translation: CASSIVGTGQETQYF.

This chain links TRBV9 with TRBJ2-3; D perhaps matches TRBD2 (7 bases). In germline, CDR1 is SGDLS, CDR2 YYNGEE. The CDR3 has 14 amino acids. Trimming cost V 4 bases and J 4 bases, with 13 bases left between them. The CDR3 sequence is CASSPGGRADTQYF. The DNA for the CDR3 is TGTGCCAGCAGCCCGGGGGGCCGTGCAGATACGCAGTATTTT. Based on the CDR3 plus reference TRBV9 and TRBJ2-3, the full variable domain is DSGVTQTPKHLITATGQRVTLRCSPRSGDLSVYWYQQSLDQGLQFLIQYYNGEERAKGNILERFSAQQFPDLHSELNLSSLELGDSALYFCASSPGGRADTQYFGPGTRLTVL.

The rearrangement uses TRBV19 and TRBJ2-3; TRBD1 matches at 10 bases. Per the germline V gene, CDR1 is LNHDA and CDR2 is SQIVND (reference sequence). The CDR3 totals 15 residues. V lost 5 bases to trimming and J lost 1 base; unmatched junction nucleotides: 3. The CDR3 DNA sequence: TGTGCCAGTAGTTTCGGACAGGGGGGCACAGATACGCAGTATTTT. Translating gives CASSFGQGGTDTQYF. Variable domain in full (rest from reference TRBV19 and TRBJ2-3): DGGITQSPKYLFRKEGQNVTLSCEQNLNHDAMYWYRQDPGQGLRLIYYSQIVNDFQKGDIAEGYSVSREKKESFPLTVTSAQKNPTAFYLCASSFGQGGTDTQYFGPGTRLTVL.

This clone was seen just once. The CDR3 is CASSESRNQPQHF. CDR3 in DNA: TGTGCCAGCAGTGAATCCAGGAATCAGCCCCAGCATTTT. V gene TRBV6-1 combines with J gene TRBJ1-5; D gene ambiguous. V shed 2 bases and J shed 4 bases, with 6 bases lying between them. Per the germline V gene, CDR1 is MNHNS and CDR2 is SASEGT. The CDR3 runs to 13 residues.

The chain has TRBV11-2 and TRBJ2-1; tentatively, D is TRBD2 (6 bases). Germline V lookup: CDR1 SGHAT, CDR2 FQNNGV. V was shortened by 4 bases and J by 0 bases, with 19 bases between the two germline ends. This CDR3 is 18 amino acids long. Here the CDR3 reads CASSSLPGDSSSYNEQFF. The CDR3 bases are TGTGCCAGCAGCTCCCTACCGGGGGATTCTAGCTCCTACAATGAGCAGTTCTTC. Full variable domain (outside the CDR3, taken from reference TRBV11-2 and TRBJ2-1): EAGVAQSPRYKIIEKRQSVAFWCNPISGHATLYWYQQILGQGPKLLIQFQNNGVVDDSQLPKDRFSAERLKGVDSTLKIQPAKLEDSAVYLCASSSLPGDSSSYNEQFFGPGTRLTVL.

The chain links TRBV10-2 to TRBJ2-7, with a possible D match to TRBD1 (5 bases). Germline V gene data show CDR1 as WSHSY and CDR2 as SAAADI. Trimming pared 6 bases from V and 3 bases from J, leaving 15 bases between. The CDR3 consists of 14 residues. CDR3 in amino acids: CASSPRRGDYEQYF. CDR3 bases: TGCGCCAGCAGCCCGAGAAGGGGCGACTACGAGCAGTACTTC.

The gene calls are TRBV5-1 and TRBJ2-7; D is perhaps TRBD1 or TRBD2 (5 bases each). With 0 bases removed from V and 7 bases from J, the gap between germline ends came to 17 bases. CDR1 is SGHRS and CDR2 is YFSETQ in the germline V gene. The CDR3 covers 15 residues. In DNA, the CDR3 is TGCGCCAGCAGCTTGGCGGGAATGGTTTCAGGGGAGCAGTACTTC. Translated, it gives CASSLAGMVSGEQYF.

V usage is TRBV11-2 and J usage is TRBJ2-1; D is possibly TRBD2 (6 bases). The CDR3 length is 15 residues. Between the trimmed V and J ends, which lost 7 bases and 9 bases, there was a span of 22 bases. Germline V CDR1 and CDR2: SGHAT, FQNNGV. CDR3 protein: CASTPLGAGRSEQFF. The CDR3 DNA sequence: TGTGCCAGCACCCCTCTCGGGGCAGGGAGGAGTGAGCAGTTCTTC. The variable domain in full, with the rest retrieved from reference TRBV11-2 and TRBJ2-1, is EAGVAQSPRYKIIEKRQSVAFWCNPISGHATLYWYQQILGQGPKLLIQFQNNGVVDDSQLPKDRFSAERLKGVDSTLKIQPAKLEDSAVYLCASTPLGAGRSEQFFGPGTRLTVL.

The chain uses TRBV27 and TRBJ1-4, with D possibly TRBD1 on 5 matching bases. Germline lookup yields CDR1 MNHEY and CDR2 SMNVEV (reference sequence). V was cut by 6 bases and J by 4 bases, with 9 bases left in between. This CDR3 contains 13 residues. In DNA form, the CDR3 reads TGTGCCAGCAGCAGGGAGATTAATGAAAAACTGTTTTTT. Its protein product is CASSREINEKLFF.

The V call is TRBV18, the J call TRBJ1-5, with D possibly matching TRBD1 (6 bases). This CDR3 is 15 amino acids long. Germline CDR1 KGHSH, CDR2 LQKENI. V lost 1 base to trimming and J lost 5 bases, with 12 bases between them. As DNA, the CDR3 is TGTGCCAGCTCACCACGTGGGGGCTGGGATCAGCCCCAGCATTTT. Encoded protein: CASSPRGGWDQPQHF.

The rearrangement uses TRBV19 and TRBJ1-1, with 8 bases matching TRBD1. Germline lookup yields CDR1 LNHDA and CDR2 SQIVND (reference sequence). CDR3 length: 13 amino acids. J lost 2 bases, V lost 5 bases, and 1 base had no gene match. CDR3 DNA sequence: TGTGCCAGTAGTGACAGGGGTAACACTGAAGCTTTCTTT. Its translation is CASSDRGNTEAFF.

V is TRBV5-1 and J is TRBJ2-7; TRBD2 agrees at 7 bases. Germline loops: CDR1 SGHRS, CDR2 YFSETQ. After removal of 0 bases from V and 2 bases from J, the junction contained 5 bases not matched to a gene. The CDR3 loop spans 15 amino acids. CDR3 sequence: CASSLGGAGPYEQYF. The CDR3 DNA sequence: TGCGCCAGCAGCTTGGGGGGAGCGGGGCCCTACGAGCAGTACTTC.

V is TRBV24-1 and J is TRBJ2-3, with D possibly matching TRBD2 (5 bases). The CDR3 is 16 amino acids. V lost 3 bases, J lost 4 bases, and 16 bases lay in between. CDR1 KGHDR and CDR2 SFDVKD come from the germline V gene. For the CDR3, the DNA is TGTGCCACCAGTGATCACGACCGAGGGCGGGCAGATACGCAGTATTTT. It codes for CATSDHDRGRADTQYF.

The CDR3 loop is CASKGGTSSYEQYF. CDR3 nucleotide sequence: TGCGCCAGCAAGGGAGGTACTAGCTCCTACGAGCAGTACTTC. The chain links TRBV5-1 to TRBJ2-7, with D tentatively TRBD2 (6 bases). V was shortened by 6 bases and J by 0 bases, with 13 bases between the two germline ends. The germline CDR1 and CDR2 sequences are SGHRS and YFSETQ. This CDR3 spans 14 amino acids.

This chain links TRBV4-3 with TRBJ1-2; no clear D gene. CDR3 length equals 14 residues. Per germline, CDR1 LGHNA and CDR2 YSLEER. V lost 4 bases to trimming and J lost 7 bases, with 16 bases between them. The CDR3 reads CASSPQTLVGGYTF. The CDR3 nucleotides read TGCGCCAGCAGCCCCCAAACGCTAGTGGGTGGCTACACCTTC.

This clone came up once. The CDR3 region is CASSSWTGGGTDTQYF. The DNA for the CDR3 is TGTGCCAGCAGCTCCTGGACAGGGGGAGGCACAGATACGCAGTATTTT. The V and J genes are TRBV5-4 and TRBJ2-3; 10 nucleotides align to TRBD1. Germline values: CDR1 SGHNT, CDR2 YYREEE (reference sequence). The V gene end was trimmed by 3 bases and the J gene end by 1 base; junction bases not matched to a gene: 5. The CDR3 contains 16 residues.

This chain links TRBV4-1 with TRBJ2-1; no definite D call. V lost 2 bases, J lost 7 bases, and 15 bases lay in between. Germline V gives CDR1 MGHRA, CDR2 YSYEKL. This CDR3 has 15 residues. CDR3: CASSQWKGLGNEQFF. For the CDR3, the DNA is TGCGCCAGCAGCCAATGGAAAGGGCTGGGTAATGAGCAGTTCTTC.

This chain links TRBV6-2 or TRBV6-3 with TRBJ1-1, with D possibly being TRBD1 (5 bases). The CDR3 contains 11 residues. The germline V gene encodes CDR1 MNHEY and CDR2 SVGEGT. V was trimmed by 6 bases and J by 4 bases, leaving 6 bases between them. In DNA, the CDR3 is TGTGCCAGCAGCAGGGCCACTGAAGCTTTCTTT. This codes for CASSRATEAFF.

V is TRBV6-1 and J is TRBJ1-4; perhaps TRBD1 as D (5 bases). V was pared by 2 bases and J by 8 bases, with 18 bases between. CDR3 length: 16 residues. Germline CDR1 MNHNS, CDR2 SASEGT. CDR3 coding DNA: TGTGCCAGCAGTGAACATGGTCGGCAGGGTGGGGAAAAACTGTTTTTT. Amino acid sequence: CASSEHGRQGGEKLFF.

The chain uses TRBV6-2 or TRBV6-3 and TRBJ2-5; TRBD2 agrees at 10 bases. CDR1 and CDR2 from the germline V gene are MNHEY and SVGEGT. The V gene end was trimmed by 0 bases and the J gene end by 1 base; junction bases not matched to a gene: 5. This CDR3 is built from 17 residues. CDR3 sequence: CASSYSRRTSGQETQYF. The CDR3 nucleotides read TGTGCCAGCAGTTACTCGAGACGGACTAGCGGCCAAGAGACCCAGTACTTC.